Listed below are T cell receptor beta chains from one sample, sequenced in a study of glioma-infiltrating T cells. TCRdb itself ran the multiplex PCR reads through MiXCR, one entry per CDR3 protein. The sample has more than 300,000 distinct CDR3 sequences; less than 50% are singletons. Sequencing was performed on glioma tissue, nonneoplastic brain tissue, or PBMCs (not recorded which). The receptors here all came from a human donor with low-grade glioma or glioblastoma, undergoing nonglioma brain surgery, or in good health (not recorded which). CDR3s include the opening cysteine and the closing phenylalanine or tryptophan. D genes are given only for firm matches. Only part of the rows carry a size: once, few, many, or a class if the clone is expanded.

V gene: TRBV28
D gene: TRBD1
clone size: .
J gene: TRBJ2-7
CDR3 DNA: TGTGCCAGCAGTTCGTGGGACAGATCCTACGAGCAGTACTTC
CDR3 protein: CASSSWDRSYEQYF

V gene: TRBV7-2
D gene: TRBD1
clone size: .
J gene: TRBJ2-3
CDR3 DNA: TGTGCCAGCAGCTTAGTCAGGGGGCACACAGATACGCAGTATTTT
CDR3 protein: CASSLVRGHTDTQYF

V gene: TRBV4-3
D gene: .
clone size: .
J gene: TRBJ1-1
CDR3 DNA: TGCGCCAGCAGCCAAGATCTTATGAACACTGAAGCTTTCTTT
CDR3 protein: CASSQDLMNTEAFF

V gene: TRBV4-2
D gene: .
clone size: .
J gene: TRBJ2-1
CDR3 DNA: TGTGCCAGCAGCCAAGAGTTGGGTCTTAAGGGAGCGCGCAATGAGCAGTTCTTC
CDR3 protein: CASSQELGLKGARNEQFF

V gene: TRBV28
D gene: .
clone size: .
J gene: TRBJ1-2
CDR3 DNA: TGTGCCAGCAGTTTCCGGAGGGGGGGTGCTGGCTACACCTTC
CDR3 protein: CASSFRRGGAGYTF

V gene: TRBV4-3
D gene: .
clone size: .
J gene: TRBJ1-3
CDR3 DNA: TGCGCCAACAGCCAAGTCAGGGGAACTGGAAACACCATATATTTT
CDR3 protein: CANSQVRGTGNTIYF

V gene: TRBV30
D gene: .
clone size: .
J gene: TRBJ2-4
CDR3 DNA: TGTGCCTGGGAGGCCACAGCCAAAAACATTCAGTACTTC
CDR3 protein: CAWEATAKNIQYF

V gene: TRBV14
D gene: TRBD1
clone size: .
J gene: TRBJ1-2
CDR3 DNA: TGTGCCAGCAGCCCGAACAGGGGGCCTGGCTACACCTTC
CDR3 protein: CASSPNRGPGYTF

V gene: TRBV28
D gene: .
clone size: many
J gene: TRBJ2-7
CDR3 DNA: TGTGCCAGCAGCTCACCCCACCTCTACGAGCAGTACTTC
CDR3 protein: CASSSPHLYEQYF

V gene: TRBV10-3
D gene: .
clone size: few
J gene: TRBJ1-6
CDR3 DNA: TGTGCCATCAGTGAGTCGGAGACAGCTTATAATTCACCCCTCCACTTT
CDR3 protein: CAISESETAYNSPLHF

V gene: TRBV6-1
D gene: .
clone size: .
J gene: TRBJ2-1
CDR3 DNA: TGTGCCAGGGGATGGTGGGGATACAATGAGCAGTTCTTC
CDR3 protein: CARGWWGYNEQFF

V gene: TRBV6-1
D gene: .
clone size: few
J gene: TRBJ2-7
CDR3 DNA: TGTGCCAGCAGTCACCCCCCGCACGAGCAGTACTTC
CDR3 protein: CASSHPPHEQYF

V gene: TRBV27
D gene: .
clone size: few
J gene: TRBJ2-1
CDR3 DNA: TGTGCCAGCAGTGCCCAGAGGAGGTACTACAATGAGCAGTTCTTC
CDR3 protein: CASSAQRRYYNEQFF

V gene: TRBV4-3
D gene: .
clone size: .
J gene: TRBJ1-5
CDR3 DNA: TGCGCCAGCAGCCGGAGGTATATTGGCAATCAGCCCCAGCATTTT
CDR3 protein: CASSRRYIGNQPQHF

V gene: TRBV6-2/TRBV6-3
D gene: TRBD1
clone size: many
J gene: TRBJ1-2
CDR3 DNA: TGTGCCAGCAGTTACTCCACCTCCTGGACAGGGGAGGAGGGCTACACCTTC
CDR3 protein: CASSYSTSWTGEEGYTF

V gene: TRBV4-1
D gene: .
clone size: .
J gene: TRBJ2-7
CDR3 DNA: TGCGCCAGCAGCCAAGATCCAGCGGGACACTCCTACGAGCAGTACTTC
CDR3 protein: CASSQDPAGHSYEQYF

V gene: TRBV27
D gene: .
clone size: .
J gene: TRBJ2-3
CDR3 DNA: TGTGCCAGCAGTTTATTGCGACCCACTAGCACAGATACGCAGTATTTT
CDR3 protein: CASSLLRPTSTDTQYF

V gene: TRBV6-1
D gene: TRBD1
clone size: .
J gene: TRBJ2-7
CDR3 DNA: TGTGCCAGCAGGGAAAGACAGGGGTCCTACGAGCAGTACTTC
CDR3 protein: CASRERQGSYEQYF

V gene: TRBV20-1
D gene: TRBD2
clone size: .
J gene: TRBJ2-1
CDR3 DNA: TGCAGTGCCCATACTAGCGGAAGCTCCCACAATGAGCAGTTCTTC
CDR3 protein: CSAHTSGSSHNEQFF

V gene: TRBV28
D gene: .
clone size: many
J gene: TRBJ2-7
CDR3 DNA: TGTGCCAGCGCTCCCTACAGCTACGAGCAGTACTTC
CDR3 protein: CASAPYSYEQYF

V gene: TRBV4-1
D gene: .
clone size: few
J gene: TRBJ1-1
CDR3 DNA: TGCGCCAGCAGCTTTACCGGACAGACGGCTACTGAAGCTTTCTTT
CDR3 protein: CASSFTGQTATEAFF

V gene: TRBV28
D gene: .
clone size: many
J gene: TRBJ1-5
CDR3 DNA: TGTGCCAGCAGTTTTGGGTTTTGGGATTCGCAGCCCCAGCATTTT
CDR3 protein: CASSFGFWDSQPQHF

V gene: TRBV20-1
D gene: .
clone size: few
J gene: TRBJ1-3
CDR3 DNA: TGCAGTGCTAGAGAGTTCCGGGGGCAGGGAAACACCATATATTTT
CDR3 protein: CSAREFRGQGNTIYF

V gene: TRBV7-3
D gene: TRBD2
clone size: .
J gene: TRBJ2-5
CDR3 DNA: TGTGCCAGCAGCTTGGGCGCGGGAGGCCTACAAGAGACCCAGTACTTC
CDR3 protein: CASSLGAGGLQETQYF

V gene: TRBV3-1
D gene: .
clone size: once
J gene: TRBJ2-3
CDR3 DNA: TGTGCCAGCAGCCAAGAACTGGGACATCTAATCACAGATACGCAGTATTTT
CDR3 protein: CASSQELGHLITDTQYF

V gene: TRBV6-1
D gene: .
clone size: .
J gene: TRBJ2-4
CDR3 DNA: TGTGCCAGCAGTGGGGTCGGATCCAAAAACATTCAGTACTTC
CDR3 protein: CASSGVGSKNIQYF

V gene: TRBV4-3
D gene: .
clone size: .
J gene: TRBJ2-2
CDR3 DNA: TGCGCCAGCAGCCTAATGGCTTCCCCGACTGAGCTGTTTTTT
CDR3 protein: CASSLMASPTELFF

V gene: TRBV14
D gene: TRBD2
clone size: .
J gene: TRBJ2-3
CDR3 DNA: TGTGCCAGCAGCCAGTTTGCAGCGGGACGCACAGATACGCAGTATTTT
CDR3 protein: CASSQFAAGRTDTQYF

V gene: TRBV7-2
D gene: .
clone size: .
J gene: TRBJ1-1
CDR3 DNA: TGTGCCAGCAGCATGCAGGGACGAGGGACTGAAGCTTTCTTT
CDR3 protein: CASSMQGRGTEAFF

V gene: TRBV7-3
D gene: .
clone size: .
J gene: TRBJ2-1
CDR3 DNA: TGTGCCAGCAGCCCACTTATGGGAGTATCCTACAATGAGCAGTTCTTC
CDR3 protein: CASSPLMGVSYNEQFF

V gene: TRBV7-2
D gene: TRBD2
clone size: .
J gene: TRBJ2-5
CDR3 DNA: TGTGCCAGCAGCCCCCGGCCTATCGGGAGGGTTGAGACCCAGTACTTC
CDR3 protein: CASSPRPIGRVETQYF

V gene: TRBV6-5
D gene: TRBD2
clone size: few
J gene: TRBJ2-5
CDR3 DNA: TGTGCCAGCAGTTACGCCATCAACTTAGCGGGAGGAGAGACCCAGTACTTC
CDR3 protein: CASSYAINLAGGETQYF

V gene: TRBV24-1
D gene: TRBD1
clone size: .
J gene: TRBJ2-2
CDR3 DNA: TGTGCCACCAGTAAGGGACAGGGAAACACCGGGGAGCTGTTTTTT
CDR3 protein: CATSKGQGNTGELFF

V gene: TRBV28
D gene: .
clone size: few
J gene: TRBJ2-3
CDR3 DNA: TGTGCCAGCAGCCGACCCCCGGGAGCTAGCACAGATACGCAGTATTTT
CDR3 protein: CASSRPPGASTDTQYF

V gene: TRBV4-1
D gene: .
clone size: .
J gene: TRBJ2-1
CDR3 DNA: TGCGCCAGCAGCCAAGACTTGAATTTGGGTGAGCAGTTCTTC
CDR3 protein: CASSQDLNLGEQFF

V gene: TRBV7-9
D gene: .
clone size: .
J gene: TRBJ1-2
CDR3 DNA: TGTGCCAGCAGCTTAGAAGGGGATGGCTACACCTTC
CDR3 protein: CASSLEGDGYTF

V gene: TRBV6-1
D gene: .
clone size: .
J gene: TRBJ1-6
CDR3 DNA: TGTGCCAGCAGCCCCCAGGGCCTCAATAATTCACCCCTCCACTTT
CDR3 protein: CASSPQGLNNSPLHF

V gene: TRBV28
D gene: TRBD2
clone size: .
J gene: TRBJ2-7
CDR3 DNA: TGTGCCAGCAGCCAAGGGGAGACTAGCGGGACATATGAGCAGCACTTC
CDR3 protein: CASSQGETSGTYEQHF

V gene: TRBV20-1
D gene: .
clone size: .
J gene: TRBJ2-6
CDR3 DNA: TGCAGTGCTGCCGACAGGGGAGGGGCGAACGTCCTGAGTTTC
CDR3 protein: CSAADRGGANVLSF

V gene: TRBV29-1
D gene: .
clone size: .
J gene: TRBJ2-7
CDR3 DNA: TGCAGCGTTACCGACAGGTACGAGCAGTACTTC
CDR3 protein: CSVTDRYEQYF

V gene: TRBV27
D gene: .
clone size: many
J gene: TRBJ2-7
CDR3 DNA: TGTGCCAGCAGTTTATTACGGACCCCCTACGAGCAGTACTTC
CDR3 protein: CASSLLRTPYEQYF

V gene: TRBV11-2
D gene: TRBD2
clone size: .
J gene: TRBJ2-7
CDR3 DNA: TGTGCCAGCAGCACCGGGACTAGCGGGAGAGGGAAGTACTTC
CDR3 protein: CASSTGTSGRGKYF

V gene: TRBV7-3
D gene: .
clone size: few
J gene: TRBJ2-2
CDR3 DNA: TGTGCCAGCAGCCCGAACACCGGGGAGCTGTTTTTT
CDR3 protein: CASSPNTGELFF

V gene: TRBV6-1
D gene: .
clone size: many
J gene: TRBJ1-4
CDR3 DNA: TGTGCCAGCAGGGAGGGCAGTCTTAATGAAAAACTGTTTTTT
CDR3 protein: CASREGSLNEKLFF

V gene: TRBV20-1
D gene: .
clone size: many
J gene: TRBJ2-3
CDR3 DNA: TGCAGTGCTTCAACAGCGTTTACTAGCACAGATACGCAGTATTTT
CDR3 protein: CSASTAFTSTDTQYF

V gene: TRBV27
D gene: .
clone size: many
J gene: TRBJ1-6
CDR3 DNA: TGTGCCAGCAGTCCGGCCCTAAATTCACCCCTCCACTTT
CDR3 protein: CASSPALNSPLHF

V gene: TRBV28
D gene: .
clone size: few
J gene: TRBJ1-4
CDR3 DNA: TGTGCCAGCAGTTTAATGGGGGCAGCTAATGAAAAACTGTTTTTT
CDR3 protein: CASSLMGAANEKLFF

V gene: TRBV20-1
D gene: .
clone size: many
J gene: TRBJ1-2
CDR3 DNA: TGCAGTGCCTTAACATTCTCGCCGGATGCCTATGGCTACACCTTC
CDR3 protein: CSALTFSPDAYGYTF

V gene: TRBV6-2/TRBV6-3
D gene: TRBD2
clone size: many
J gene: TRBJ2-7
CDR3 DNA: TGTGCCAGCACTACAAAAGCGACTAGCAGAGTCTCCGAGCAGTACTTC
CDR3 protein: CASTTKATSRVSEQYF